These 5 T cell receptor beta chains were all obtained from the same sample, sequenced in a study of cytomegalovirus exposure and HLA in healthy donors. The PCR contained 60 Vbeta and 13 Jbeta primers. Using immunoSEQ multiplex PCR, the repertoire was profiled, and TCRdb retains in-frame clones only, with some absent. The sample has tens of thousands of clones, under 85% seen once; the top ten hold approximately 3.3%. The sequencing sample was made of PBMCs. The source is a woman aged 40-49 years in good health and CMV-seronegative.

The V and J genes are TRBV28 and TRBJ2-7; TRBD1 is a possible D gene (5 bases). Germline values: CDR1 MDHEN, CDR2 SYDVKM. Trimming stripped 3 bases from V and 4 bases from J, with 10 bases between. The CDR3 runs to 13 residues. The CDR3 DNA is TGTGCCAGCAGTTTCCATCGACAGTACGAGCAGTACTTC. Its protein product is CASSFHRQYEQYF.

The CDR3 protein is CASSPPGLAGGRQFF. The CDR3 bases are TGTGCCAGCAGTCCCCCGGGACTAGCGGGAGGTAGGCAGTTCTTC. The chain carries TRBV6-5 and TRBJ2-1; TRBD2 agrees at 15 bases. Germline V gene lookup returns CDR1 MNHEY and CDR2 SVGAGI. V lost 5 bases to trimming and J lost 12 bases; unmatched junction nucleotides: 8. CDR3 length: 15 amino acids.

V usage is TRBV7-9 and J usage is TRBJ2-5, with a tentative D call TRBD2 (5 bases). Per the germline V gene, CDR1 is SEHNR and CDR2 is FQNEAQ (reference sequence). CDR3 length: 14 residues. V lost 5 bases, J lost 5 bases, and 15 bases lay in between. CDR3: CASSRSEDLETQYF. CDR3 DNA: TGTGCCAGCAGCCGAAGTGAGGACTTGGAGACCCAGTACTTC.

The chain uses TRBV19 and TRBJ2-7, with 8 bases identical to TRBD1. The CDR3 contains 15 residues. Germline V gene sequence: CDR1 LNHDA, CDR2 SQIVND (reference sequence). V shed 1 base, J shed 2 bases, and the junction held 4 bases outside the gene matches. CDR3 DNA: TGTGCCAGTAGTATAGCCACGGGACAGGCCTACGAGCAGTACTTC. Its protein is CASSIATGQAYEQYF.

V and J are TRBV18 and TRBJ2-3; 8 bases match TRBD2. This CDR3 contains 18 residues. The germline V gene has CDR1 KGHSH and CDR2 LQKENI. Germline trimming cut 3 bases from V and 2 bases from J; bases unmatched to any gene: 13. CDR3 bases: TGTGCCAGCTCACCCCCTTGGGGAGTTAGCGGGATCACAGATACGCAGTATTTT. Encoded protein: CASSPPWGVSGITDTQYF.